These 3 T cell receptor beta chains originate from one sample sequenced in a study of cytomegalovirus exposure and HLA in healthy donors. Primers for the PCR totalled 60 Vbeta and 13 Jbeta. Repertoires were generated with immunoSEQ multiplex PCR, while TCRdb's copy carries only in-frame clones and drops some. The sample has around 67,000 clones, around 67% seen once. The sequencing input was PBMCs. Every receptor here comes from a woman aged 25 to 39 in good health and CMV-seronegative.

V usage is TRBV7-2 and J usage is TRBJ1-1, with unresolved D. V was clipped by 5 bases and J by 6 bases, with 13 bases between them. The CDR3 is made up of 13 amino acids. Germline CDR1 is SGHTA and CDR2 is FQGNSA. CDR3 loop: CASSRPWAPEAFF. The CDR3 DNA reads as TGTGCCAGCAGCCGACCCTGGGCACCTGAAGCTTTCTTT.

This clone was seen once. The chain carries TRBV6-1 and TRBJ2-3; D is perhaps TRBD2 (5 bases). The CDR3 covers 14 residues. Germline V gene lookup returns CDR1 MNHNS and CDR2 SASEGT. V gave up 9 bases and J gave up 1 base, with 14 bases separating them. CDR3 protein: CASAGTQGTDTQYF. CDR3 coding DNA: TGTGCCAGTGCGGGTACTCAGGGCACAGATACGCAGTATTTT.

This clone was seen a handful of times. The gene calls are TRBV19 and TRBJ2-2; D call uncertain. Germline lookup yields CDR1 LNHDA and CDR2 SQIVND (reference sequence). The CDR3 runs 15 residues. Trimming took 1 base from V and 0 from J, leaving 6 bases between them. The chain's CDR3 is CASSIAPANTGELFF. CDR3 nucleotide sequence: TGTGCCAGTAGTATAGCACCGGCGAACACCGGGGAGCTGTTTTTT.